The present entry profiles one T cell receptor beta chain with its context. Its antigen target is currently unknown. No base quality values were provided; no much bigger clone lies one nucleotide off. These data come from a study of PD-1 blockade in classical Hodgkin lymphoma (dated by TCRdb to about 2020). Turning to the overall study: Nivolumab dosing was 3 mg/kg intravenously every 2 weeks, continuing until either disease progression or unacceptable toxicity. To define a peripheral blood immune signature of response to PD-1 blockade in classical Hodgkin lymphoma, the study combined TCR beta sequencing with CyTOF. Points the paper makes about the study in general: CD4+ but not CD8+ TCR diversity rose significantly by C4D1 (p=0.0027 vs p=0.16), most apparent in complete responders (p=0.02). Lower diversity was seen in patients whose nivolumab began less than 1 year after ASCT, and these patients were left out of later analyses so that immune reconstitution would not confound the results. Only a single clinical trial cohort was studied, and what caused the repertoire differences, possibly disease activity or prior therapy, remained undefined. Baseline diversity similar to that of newly diagnosed patients was observed in trial patients achieving complete response, whereas significantly lower diversity was observed in partial responders and progressors. Newly diagnosed patients were reported to have lower baseline TCR diversity than healthy donors, and relapsed/refractory patients were reported to have lower baseline TCR diversity still.

Per the publication, the time point label means: cycle 2 day 1 (C2D1) of nivolumab. Relapse after autologous stem cell transplantation had occurred in all trial patients, and cohorts A, B and C were distinguished by prior brentuximab vedotin exposure. The trial cohort included 45 to 65 patients with relapsed/refractory classical Hodgkin lymphoma, and each patient had a best overall response of complete response, partial response or progressive disease. In the multi-cohort phase II CheckMate 205 trial, trial patients received single-agent nivolumab. An independent review committee assessed best overall response by applying the 2007 International Working Group response criteria. Trial PBMCs were obtained immediately prior to nivolumab initiation (C1D1) and on therapy at cycle 2 day 1 and cycle 4 day 1. Peripheral blood was collected in 8 mL Vacutainer Cell Preparation Tubes, from which PBMCs were isolated by centrifugation and then cryopreserved.

The Qiagen DNeasy kit was used to extract genomic DNA from unsorted PBMCs and from the negatively selected CD4+ and CD8+ fractions. Using primers that anneal to V and J segments, immunoSEQ multiplex PCR amplified the TCR beta CDR3 regions. A synthetic immune receptor repertoire was used to minimize amplification bias, and remaining bias was computationally removed after sequencing. Under the source paper's analysis protocol: Custom Python scripts were used to quantify repertoire diversity as the Shannon entropy index. Unsorted, CD4+ and CD8+ repertoires were analyzed separately, except for combined analyses in which CD4+ and CD8+ sequences were merged in silico. Clonal expansion was defined as at least a 2-fold frequency increase after treatment relative to C1D1, with a pseudocount of 0.5 for undetected baseline clones. Singleton clones were defined as clones with 0 or 1 copy at C1D1, and non-singleton clones were defined as clones with 2 or more copies. Clones expanded in unsorted samples were annotated as CD4+, CD8+ or unknown by matching protein sequences in sorted samples from the same patient. Wilcoxon tests on paired samples were used to test diversity changes from C1D1 to C4D1. The table was pulled from immuneACCESS by TCRdb, which kept in-frame rearrangements only. Such tables lose some clones; where checked, under half of the loss comes from unresolved V genes, and the rest has no known cause. For V, J and clone size, that table is used; D and trimming come from the DNA. The sample includes 75,000 to 100,000 clones, with about four fifths observed a single time. The ten largest clones represent 15% to 20% of the sample.

The source is a human donor with classical Hodgkin lymphoma. This sample comprised peripheral blood mononuclear cells (PBMCs), obtained before the second cycle of nivolumab.

The nucleotide sequence reads TGTGCCAGCAGCCCTGCGACAGGGCAGAACACTGAAGCTTTCTTT. It codes for CASSPATGQNTEAFF. This chain is built from TRBV28 and TRBJ1-1; TRBD1 agrees with 7 junctional bases. V loses 6 bases at its end and J loses 1 base; junction bases beyond the gene matches: 8. Taken from cysteine to phenylalanine, the CDR3 has 15 residues. Only the CDR3 portion is preserved as DNA: 45 bases, with reading frame beginning at the first base. Reading the germline V gene gives CDR1 MDHEN and CDR2 SYDVKM.